The rows below give T cell receptor beta chains drawn from one sample of a study of blood T cell repertoires in COVID-19. Clones were read by immunoSEQ multiplex PCR, and TCRdb kept only the in-frame ones, dropping some. The sample shows 150,000 to 200,000 clones, about 93% of them seen only once. The sample comprised peripheral blood. The origin of the receptors is a woman aged 45-65 years with acute or convalescent COVID-19. Each CDR3 is given with its conserved first and last residue. The order of the fields is V gene, J gene, D gene, clone size, CDR3 DNA, CDR3 protein. The D gene is left open where the match is weak. Clone size is shown for a subset of rows, as once, few, many or a class of expanded clone.

TRBV2	TRBJ1-6	.	.	TGTGCCAGCATTTGGGGGGAGTCCTATAATTCACCCCTCCACTTT	CASIWGESYNSPLHF
TRBV7-9	TRBJ1-1	TRBD1	.	TGTGCCAGCAGCTTTGGGAAGGGACAGATGAACACTGAAGCTTTCTTT	CASSFGKGQMNTEAFF
TRBV6-4	TRBJ2-7	.	.	TGTGCCAGCAGTGACACCAGTAGCGGCGAGCAGTACTTC	CASSDTSSGEQYF
TRBV2	TRBJ1-2	.	once	TGTGCCAGCATAGGGGACATCCTTAACTATGGCTACACCTTC	CASIGDILNYGYTF
TRBV10-3	TRBJ1-1	TRBD1	.	TGTGCCATCAGTGGAACAGGGGGATTGAACACTGAAGCTTTCTTT	CAISGTGGLNTEAFF
TRBV11-1	TRBJ1-2	.	.	TGTGCCAGCAGCTTTGGCAGGGGAGCCTATGGCTACACCTTC	CASSFGRGAYGYTF
TRBV4-1	TRBJ2-3	.	.	TGCGCCAGCAGCCCCAATGCGGGTACAGATACGCAGTATTTT	CASSPNAGTDTQYF
TRBV5-6	TRBJ1-3	.	.	TGTGCCAGTAGACTGAGCTCTGGAAACACCATATATTTT	CASRLSSGNTIYF
TRBV6-2/TRBV6-3	TRBJ2-1	.	.	TGTGCCAGCAGTACCGGGAAAAATAATGAGCAGTTCTTC	CASSTGKNNEQFF
TRBV29-1	TRBJ1-1	.	.	TGCAGCGTTTTGCCCCCAGGGACACATGATTTAGGTGAAGCTTTCTTT	CSVLPPGTHDLGEAFF
TRBV7-8	TRBJ1-2	.	.	TGTGCCAGCAGCTTAGCGACTGACTATGGCTACACCTTC	CASSLATDYGYTF
TRBV15	TRBJ1-1	.	.	TGTGCCACCCGGACAGTAGCAGACACTGAAGCTTTCTTT	CATRTVADTEAFF
TRBV5-1	TRBJ2-3	.	.	TGCGCCAGCAGCTTGGACGTCGGGGGGCACACAGATACGCAGTATTTT	CASSLDVGGHTDTQYF
TRBV30	TRBJ1-3	.	.	TGTGCCTGGAGCGAACTGAGGTTCTCTGGAAACACCATATATTTT	CAWSELRFSGNTIYF
TRBV7-8	TRBJ1-1	.	.	TGTGCCAGCACCTCAACAGGGAGGGAGACTGAAGCTTTCTTT	CASTSTGRETEAFF
TRBV5-1	TRBJ2-3	.	.	TGCGCCAGCAGCTACGGGGACACAGCTAGCACAGATACGCAGTATTTT	CASSYGDTASTDTQYF
TRBV3-1/TRBV3-2	TRBJ2-3	TRBD2	.	TGTGCCAGCAGCCCGGGGGGGAGCACAGATACGCAGTATTTT	CASSPGGSTDTQYF
TRBV10-3	TRBJ1-2	TRBD1	once	TGTGCCATCAGTGAGGGAGGGACAGGGTATGGCTACACCTTC	CAISEGGTGYGYTF
TRBV10-3	TRBJ1-1	.	.	TGTGCCAGCGTAACAAGGGAGGGGACTGAAGCTTTCTTT	CASVTREGTEAFF
TRBV30	TRBJ1-6	.	.	TGTGCCTGGAGTGTACTCGGGTCACCCCTCCACTTT	CAWSVLGSPLHF
TRBV10-3	TRBJ2-5	.	.	TGTGCCATCAGTGTACAACCACAAGAGACCCAGTACTTC	CAISVQPQETQYF
TRBV6-5	TRBJ1-6	.	.	TGTGCCAGCAGTTACTCGTCGAGGCAGGGAAATTCACCCCTCCACTTT	CASSYSSRQGNSPLHF
TRBV2	TRBJ1-2	.	once	TGTGCCAGCAGTGAAACGGCTAACTATGGCTACACCTTC	CASSETANYGYTF
TRBV7-9	TRBJ1-1	.	.	TGTGCCAGCAGCTTAGCGGCGGGGCTGAACACTGAAGCTTTCTTT	CASSLAAGLNTEAFF
TRBV10-2	TRBJ1-1	.	.	TGCGCCAGCAACCAACGTACAGGGTTCAGTGAAGCTTTCTTT	CASNQRTGFSEAFF
TRBV30	TRBJ1-1	TRBD1	.	TGTGCCTGGAGTTCGCCAGGGGGAACGGCGACTGAAGCTTTCTTT	CAWSSPGGTATEAFF
TRBV19	TRBJ1-5	.	.	TGTGCCAGTAGACGGACTGCCCATCTGGGCAATCAGCCCCAGCATTTT	CASRRTAHLGNQPQHF
TRBV2	TRBJ2-7	.	.	TGTGCCAGCAGTGAGACGGGACACGGGGTGTACGAGCAGTACTTC	CASSETGHGVYEQYF
TRBV25-1	TRBJ2-2	TRBD1	.	TGTGCCAGCAGCGAAGGATTGGGACAGTCGAACACCGGGGAGCTGTTTTTT	CASSEGLGQSNTGELFF
TRBV5-6	TRBJ1-4	.	.	TGTGCCAGCAGGACGAGGGGGACTAATGAAAAACTGTTTTTT	CASRTRGTNEKLFF
TRBV12-3/TRBV12-4	TRBJ1-5	.	.	TGTGCCAGCAGTTGGGGCAGCCATCAGCCCCAGCATTTT	CASSWGSHQPQHF
TRBV25-1	TRBJ2-3	TRBD1	.	TGTGCCAGCAGTGACCAACCCTTGGACAGGGTGGCAGATACGCAGTATTTT	CASSDQPLDRVADTQYF
TRBV18	TRBJ1-5	.	.	TGTGCCAGCTCCCCCCGGCCCCAGGGGCCCCAGCATTTT	CASSPRPQGPQHF
TRBV5-4	TRBJ1-1	.	.	TGTGCCAGCAGCCCTCGGGGAGGGGTCAACACTGAAGCTTTCTTT	CASSPRGGVNTEAFF
TRBV27	TRBJ1-4	.	.	TGTGCCAGCAGTAGGGGGTGGGGTGAAAAACTGTTTTTT	CASSRGWGEKLFF
TRBV5-1	TRBJ2-1	TRBD2	.	TGCGCCAGCAGCTTGGCGACTAGCGGGGGGCGAAATGAGCAGTTCTTC	CASSLATSGGRNEQFF
TRBV6-5	TRBJ1-2	.	.	TGTGCCAGCAGGTTAGACGGAGGTGGCTATGGCTACACCTTC	CASRLDGGGYGYTF
TRBV18	TRBJ1-2	TRBD1	.	TGTGCCAGCTCACCAAGGCAGGGGGGCGGCTACACCTTC	CASSPRQGGGYTF
TRBV24-1	TRBJ2-7	TRBD1	once	TGTGCCACGGGACAGGGAAAGTCCGAGCAGTACTTC	CATGQGKSEQYF
TRBV19	TRBJ1-5	.	.	TGTGCCAGTAGTATAGCATTGGGGGCGCGGGGCAATCAGCCCCAGCATTTT	CASSIALGARGNQPQHF
TRBV5-4	TRBJ2-1	.	.	TGTGCCAGCAGCTTGGAGGGGATTAGGAATGAGCAGTTCTTC	CASSLEGIRNEQFF
TRBV5-1	TRBJ2-1	TRBD2	.	TGCGCCAGCAGCCCGCTTTCCGGGGGGGTAACGAACAATGAGCAGTTCTTC	CASSPLSGGVTNNEQFF
TRBV19	TRBJ1-5	TRBD1	.	TGTGCCAGTAGTATACGGGGACAGGGCCGCGAGGAGCATTTT	CASSIRGQGREEHF
TRBV15	TRBJ1-5	.	.	TGTGCCACCAGCAGAGATCAAGGACAGATTCACAATCAGCCCCAGCATTTT	CATSRDQGQIHNQPQHF
TRBV18	TRBJ2-1	TRBD1	.	TGTGCCAGCTCCCCACCGGGACAGGGGTCCTACAATGAGCAGTTCTTC	CASSPPGQGSYNEQFF
TRBV5-1	TRBJ2-5	TRBD1	.	TGCGCCAGCAGCCTCCCGGGACAGCAAGAGACCCAGTACTTC	CASSLPGQQETQYF
TRBV7-2	TRBJ2-5	.	.	TGTGCCAGCAGCTTAGTTTATATGTACCAAGAGACCCAGTACTTC	CASSLVYMYQETQYF
TRBV7-9	TRBJ1-4	TRBD1	.	TGTGCCAGCAGCTTAGATTTGGGACAGCCCAATGAAAAACTGTTTTTT	CASSLDLGQPNEKLFF
TRBV30	TRBJ1-1	.	.	TGTGCCTGGCGTAAAATGAACACTGAAGCTTTCTTT	CAWRKMNTEAFF
TRBV5-4	TRBJ1-2	.	.	TGTGCCAGCAGTTGGGGAGGGAACTATGGCTACACCTTC	CASSWGGNYGYTF
TRBV7-9	TRBJ1-5	TRBD1	.	TGTGCCAGCAGCTTAGCCCCATCAGACAGGGAGACACATCAGCCCCAGCATTTT	CASSLAPSDRETHQPQHF
TRBV28	TRBJ1-6	TRBD1	.	TGTGCCAGCAGTAGAACAGGGGGAGCTCATCATTCACCCCTCCACTTT	CASSRTGGAHHSPLHF
TRBV3-1/TRBV3-2	TRBJ2-1	TRBD2	.	TGTGCCAGCAGCAGGCGGGGGGGCCAGGTCAATGAGCAGTTCTTC	CASSRRGGQVNEQFF
TRBV4-1	TRBJ2-3	TRBD2	.	TGCGCCAGCAGCCAAGATGCGCTAGCGGGAGATACGCAGTATTTT	CASSQDALAGDTQYF